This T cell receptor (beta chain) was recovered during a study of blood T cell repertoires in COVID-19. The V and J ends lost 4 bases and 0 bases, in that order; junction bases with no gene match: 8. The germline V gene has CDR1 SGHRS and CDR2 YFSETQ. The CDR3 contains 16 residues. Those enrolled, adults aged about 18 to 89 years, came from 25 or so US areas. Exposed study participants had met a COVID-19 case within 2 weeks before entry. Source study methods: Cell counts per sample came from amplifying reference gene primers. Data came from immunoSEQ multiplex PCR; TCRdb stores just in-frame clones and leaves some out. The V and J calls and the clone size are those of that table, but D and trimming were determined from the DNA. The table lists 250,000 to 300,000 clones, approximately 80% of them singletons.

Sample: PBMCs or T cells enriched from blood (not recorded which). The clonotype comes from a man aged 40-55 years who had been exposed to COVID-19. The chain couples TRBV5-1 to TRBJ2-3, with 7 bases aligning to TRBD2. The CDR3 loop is CASSPWGEGSTDTQYF. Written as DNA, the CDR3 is TGCGCCAGCAGCCCCTGGGGGGAGGGCAGCACAGATACGCAGTATTTT.